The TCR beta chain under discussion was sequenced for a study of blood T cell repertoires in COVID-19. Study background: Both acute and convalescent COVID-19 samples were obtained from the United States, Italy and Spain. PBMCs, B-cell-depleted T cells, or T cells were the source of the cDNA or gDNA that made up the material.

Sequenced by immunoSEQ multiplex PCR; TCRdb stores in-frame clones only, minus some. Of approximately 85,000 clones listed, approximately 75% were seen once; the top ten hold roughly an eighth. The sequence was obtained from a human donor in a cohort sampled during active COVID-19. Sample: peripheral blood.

The CDR3 coding sequence is TGTGCCAGCAGCCAAGTGGCGGGACAGGGATCCTACGAGCAGTACTTC. This sequence encodes CASSQVAGQGSYEQYF. This chain uses TRBV4-2 with TRBJ2-7; 9 bases are shared with TRBD1. Germline CDR1 and CDR2: LGHNA and YNFKEQ. The CDR3 runs to 16 residues. Trimming at V came to 1 base and at J to 1 base, leaving 5 bases not matched to a gene.